This T cell receptor beta chain is from a study of cytomegalovirus exposure and HLA in healthy donors. Broader study findings: A highly shared variant cluster was judged a likely technical artifact.

In the case of this clone: Antigen unknown.

The V gene's germline CDR1 is MNHEY and CDR2 SVGAGI. V trimming: 8 bases; J trimming: 10 bases; junction bases outside the gene matches: 9. This CDR3 region has 13 residues. Both 60 Vbeta primers and 13 Jbeta primers went into the PCR. Produced via immunoSEQ multiplex PCR; TCRdb's table is partial and in-frame only. The table lists 95,000 to 150,000 clones, 70% to 80% of them singletons. The chain joins TRBV6-5 to TRBJ1-4, with TRBD1 identical over 8 bases. This TCR derives from a man in his forties in good health and CMV-seropositive. Sample: PBMCs. CDR3 nucleotides: TGTGCCAGCCAAACCGCCGGACAGGGAAAACTGTTTTTT. Protein: CASQTAGQGKLFF.